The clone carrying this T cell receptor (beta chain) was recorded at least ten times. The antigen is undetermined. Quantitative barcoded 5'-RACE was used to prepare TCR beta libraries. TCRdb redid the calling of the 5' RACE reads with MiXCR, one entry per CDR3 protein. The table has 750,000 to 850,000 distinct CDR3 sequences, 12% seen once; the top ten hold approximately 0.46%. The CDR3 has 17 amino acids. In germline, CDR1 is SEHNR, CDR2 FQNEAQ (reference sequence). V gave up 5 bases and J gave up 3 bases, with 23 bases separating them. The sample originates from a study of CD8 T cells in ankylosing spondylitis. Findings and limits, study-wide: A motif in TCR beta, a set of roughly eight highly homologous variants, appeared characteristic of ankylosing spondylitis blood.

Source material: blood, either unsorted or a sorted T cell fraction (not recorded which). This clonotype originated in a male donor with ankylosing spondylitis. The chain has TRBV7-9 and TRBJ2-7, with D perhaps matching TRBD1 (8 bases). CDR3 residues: CASSPQGASGTLYEQYF. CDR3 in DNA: TGTGCCAGCAGCCCCCAGGGGGCCAGCGGGACTCTCTACGAGCAGTACTTC.